This TCR beta chain was found in a study of blood T cells in healthy people across ages. A second PCR, run for about 6 to 12 cycles, used a sample-barcoded 5' primer plus a J-beta primer mix. TCRdb re-called the 5' RACE reads through MiXCR, storing one row per CDR3 protein. The sample consists of fewer than 750,000 distinct CDR3 sequences, around 52% of them appearing once. The CDR3 runs 12 residues. Germline V gives CDR1 DFQATT, CDR2 SNEGSKA (reference sequence). The study's findings and limits: Getting older went along with TCR beta diversity per million T cells dropping roughly linearly. CMV infection status of these donors was not known.

As to this clonotype: Its cognate antigen is unknown.

The sequenced sample consisted of blood. This rearrangement joins TRBV20-1 to TRBJ1-1; a possible D gene is TRBD1 (5 bases). This receptor was obtained from a woman older than 75 in good health. CDR3 coding DNA: TGCAATACTTGGGGGGTGGGGGGTGGAGCTTTCTTT. This translates into CNTWGVGGGAFF.